This T cell receptor (beta chain) was captured by sequencing in a study of cytomegalovirus exposure and HLA in healthy donors (dated by TCRdb to 2016 to 2017). The study in broad terms: An earlier analysis of about 530 of the donors reported approximately 280 Gb of sequence data and 100 million to 120 million unique TCR beta sequences obtained from 180 million or so T cells. Among the roughly 390 genotyped donors, about 83% belonged to the genetic ancestry cluster associated with self-reported Caucasian donors. The study combined high-throughput TCR immunosequencing, statistical association of individual TCRs with disease status, and machine learning to predict cytomegalovirus infection status. In the later analysis, no new phenotypic data were used to find candidate immune exposures; instead, reliance was placed on TCR beta sequences and their occurrence across donors. Typing coverage differed by locus: A, B, C, DRB1 and DQB1 were typed in about 620-630 donors, DQA1 in roughly 500, DPA1 in 600 to 610, and DPB1 in 400 to 490. A later analysis re-analyzed previously published TCR beta repertoires from approximately 670 donors and added high-resolution HLA genotyping to study TCR occurrence patterns. The study was designed to test whether signatures of past pathogen exposure could be identified by cataloging public T cell receptors. Among around 400 genotyped donors of the cohort, an average of around 250,000 unique TCR beta nucleotide sequences was sequenced per donor, of which approximately 18% were non-productive. Every discovery cohort repertoire had been produced on one sequencing platform. Using immunosequencing, the study profiled T cell repertoires from around 670 subjects and related those repertoires to cytomegalovirus serostatus. A later genetic analysis used genome-wide SNP genotypes for about 65% of the 666 donors, treating that subset as a discovery cohort. In addition to the first cohort of about 650 subjects, a separate validation cohort of approximately 110 different subjects was used. To decide whether each TCR beta V gene segment behaved as functional or pseudogenic, an earlier analysis of several hundred of the donors relied on high-throughput TCR beta sequencing. HLA typing covered class I and class II loci at four-digit resolution. Donor age, sex, ethnicity and CMV serostatus were compiled together with the repertoire data. Four or five DR-DQ haplotypes were handled as single units for association and clustering because linkage in the cohort was strong. Around 300 gigabases of sequencing data and around 87 million unique TCR sequences were included in an early release covering around 600 HLA-typed donors. Study-level results and caveats: For the cohort, immune exposure information was limited to CMV serostatus. In an earlier analysis of around 500 of the donors, most TCR beta V segments appeared in productive rearrangements about 87% or about 30% of the time, broadly matching IMGT annotations. According to the authors, the approach could potentially be generalized to other disease states and immunological phenotypes. Presence/absence analyses assumed roughly uniform sequencing depth across donors, an assumption that may not hold. Three of the identified cytomegalovirus-associated TCR beta chains were confirmed in vitro to be specific for cytomegalovirus antigens. In this cohort, only TCR beta chains were sequenced, and detectable features were limited by the absence of alpha or paired-chain data. While some public TCRs were present in many individuals, most TCR sequences turned up only very rarely across donors. Because HLA typing was missing for some donors at each locus, association tests included only the typed subset. In a later genetic analysis, fewer N-insertions in productive TCRs were reported among donors in an Asian-associated ancestry cluster than the approximately 670-donor mean. Assigning TCR associations to individual alleles was difficult when HLA alleles, especially DR and DQ, strongly co-occurred. According to a later analysis, TCR association rates differed among HLA loci, with DRB1 alleles showing the most associated TCRs and HLA-C alleles showing the fewest. Some IMGT-functional V segments, including TRBV6-2 and TRBV6-3, could not be distinguished by the 87-base-pair reads and were therefore excluded. A later analysis associated about 17,000 TCR beta sequences with specific HLA alleles at a false discovery rate of 0.05. A later analysis reported that several top co-occurrence clusters appeared linked to parvovirus B19, influenza, CMV and Epstein-Barr virus. A further reported finding was that TCR beta sequences accurately predicted the HLA-A and HLA-B alleles for most subjects in the first cohort. According to a later analysis, most CMV-associated TCR beta chains appeared to be HLA-restricted, and the HLA associations seemed to be driven largely by CMV exposure. In the study, 150 to 200 TCR beta chains were listed as associated with cytomegalovirus. A group of highly shared sequence variants was considered likely to be a technical artifact of the sequencing pipeline. Linkage disequilibrium might explain the correlated functional status among segregating V segments, but an unknown experimental factor could not be ruled out. A later genetic analysis associated a missense DCLRE1C variant with V-gene and J-gene trimming of TCR beta chains, and an independent cohort replicated the association. Because counts were too low, 15 to 20 rarely observed V segments, including chromosome 9 orphons, were excluded from the earlier analysis of under 650 of the donors. The classifier was reported to diagnose cytomegalovirus status with high specificity and sensitivity in both the original cohort and the validation cohort. Compared with equally common non-associated chains, HLA-associated TCR beta chains in a later analysis were more clonally expanded and had lower generation probabilities.

This clone was observed once. Its antigen remains undetermined. Base quality data are lacking; no much larger clone is found one base away. The method behind the library was the immunoSEQ multiplex PCR assay. For the multiplex PCR, a mixture combining 60 forward primers for TCR Vbeta segments and 13 reverse primers for TCR Jbeta segments was used. A multiplex PCR assay on genomic DNA amplified the CDR3 region of rearranged TCR beta genes. The amplified TCR beta libraries were sequenced on the Illumina HiSeq System as 87-base-pair reads. In the source study's methods: A later analysis counted approximately 84 million unique TCR beta chains across the 640 or so repertoires, and approximately 11 million of these chains were shared by at least two donors. To remove PCR and sequencing errors, raw reads were error-corrected and collapsed into unique sequences using a nearest-neighbor algorithm that merged closely related sequences. Alignment of CDR3 sequences to IMGT reference sequences was used to assign V, D and J gene segments. For a sequence to be retained, at least a six-nucleotide match to both a V gene segment and a J gene segment was required. A rearrangement counted as productive if the CDR3 had no stop codons and remained in frame with V and J, and every other rearrangement counted as non-productive. Following IMGT convention, CDR3 was defined as the stretch from the second conserved V-encoded cysteine to the conserved J-encoded phenylalanine. The earlier analysis of some 540 of the donors excluded any sequence lacking an unambiguous match to a single V gene segment. In an earlier analysis of approximately 590 of the donors, a V segment was called functional when productive rearrangements were above 56.7%, and segregating when the standard deviation between donors exceeded 5%. A statistical classification framework was built for diagnosing cytomegalovirus status from the catalog of TCR beta chain sequences. V and J gene assignment, in a later analysis, came from comparing TCR nucleotide sequences with IMGT/GENE-DB human TR gene sequences. The TCRdist pipeline was used in a later analysis to assign CDR3 sequences and most-parsimonious VDJ recombination scenarios. In a later analysis, each TCR beta chain was defined by its CDR3 amino acid sequence together with its V-gene family, and reads lacking a unique V-gene family were excluded. To address suspected cross-contamination and a sequencing artifact, a later analysis removed roughly 580 highly shared, low-generation-probability nucleotide sequences. For each public chain, a later analysis derived a clonal expansion index from normalized ranks of inferred template counts within each repertoire. Generation probabilities in a later analysis came from a VDJ recombination model fitted to out-of-frame rearrangements, and those results were checked against IGoR. In a later analysis, TCR-TCR, TCR-HLA and TCR-CMV co-occurrence was scored with hypergeometric tests, and a repertoire-size bias correction was applied to TCR pairs. A later analysis estimated false discovery rates by permuting HLA or CMV assignments 20 times. A later analysis grouped co-occurring TCRs with DBSCAN, adding TCRdist sequence similarity when clustering within HLA-allele-positive subsets. Co-occurrence clustering excluded repertoires with fewer than 30,000 or more than 120,000 public chains, plus five with anomalous nucleotide sharing. TCRdb carries this immuneACCESS record with in-frame sequences only. Its versions omit some clonotypes, under half of them owing to an unresolved V gene in the studies checked, with the rest unexplained. The V and J calls and the clone size are those of that table, but D and trimming were determined from the DNA. This sample holds over 150,000 clones; about 76% were observed only once. Clones ranked in the top ten supply roughly 7.7% of the sample.

The cohort was made up of 666 healthy bone marrow donors. At the time of sampling, all cohort members were nominally healthy, though unrecorded immune exposures were likely present. The donor was CMV seropositive and belonged to the group of 250 to 350 seropositive cohort members. A peripheral blood sample was collected from each donor, and TCR beta sequencing was performed on peripheral blood mononuclear cells. The Qiagen DNeasy Blood Extraction Kit was used to extract genomic DNA from the blood cell samples. CDR1 is given as MDHEN and CDR2 as SYDVKM, both from the germline V gene. The germline V end is reduced by 8 bases and the J end by 8 bases; junction bases left unmatched: 9. The cysteine opens and the phenylalanine closes a CDR3 of 14 amino acids. Only the CDR3 DNA stays, 42 bases, in frame from base 1.

The V and J segments used are TRBV28 and TRBJ2-1, and 10 junctional nucleotides match TRBD1. The receptor was isolated from a man aged 25 to 40 in good health and CMV-seropositive. The sequencing input was PBMCs. In nucleotide form, the sequence is TGTGCCAGCCGGTCGGGACAGGGGATAGATGAGCAGTTCTTC. It is translated as CASRSGQGIDEQFF.